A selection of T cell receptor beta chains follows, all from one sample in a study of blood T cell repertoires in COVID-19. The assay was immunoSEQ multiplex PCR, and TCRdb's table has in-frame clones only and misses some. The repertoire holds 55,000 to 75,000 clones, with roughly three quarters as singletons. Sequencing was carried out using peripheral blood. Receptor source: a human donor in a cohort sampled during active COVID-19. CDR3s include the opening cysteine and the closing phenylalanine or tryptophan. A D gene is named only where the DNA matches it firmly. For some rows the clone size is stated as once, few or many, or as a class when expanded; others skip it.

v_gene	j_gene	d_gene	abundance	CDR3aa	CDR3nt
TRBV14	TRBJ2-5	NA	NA	CASSQERQAQYF	TGTGCCAGCAGCCAAGAAAGACAGGCCCAGTACTTC
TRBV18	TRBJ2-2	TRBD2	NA	CASPSGTMGTGELFF	TGTGCCAGCCCCAGCGGGACCATGGGCACCGGGGAGCTGTTTTTT
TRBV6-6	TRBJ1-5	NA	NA	CASSRAGVGQPQHF	TGTGCCAGCAGCCGCGCAGGGGTGGGACAGCCCCAGCATTTT
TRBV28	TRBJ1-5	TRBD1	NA	CASVTPGTGNQPQHF	TGTGCCAGCGTTACTCCCGGGACAGGCAATCAGCCCCAGCATTTT
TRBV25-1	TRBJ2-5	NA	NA	CASSETQLGETQYF	TGTGCCAGCAGTGAGACTCAACTAGGAGAGACCCAGTACTTC
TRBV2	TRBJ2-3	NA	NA	CASRAAKQRTDTQYF	TGTGCCAGCAGGGCGGCCAAGCAGCGCACAGATACGCAGTATTTT
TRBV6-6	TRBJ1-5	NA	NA	CASSYKGSNQPQHF	TGTGCCAGCAGTTACAAGGGGAGCAATCAGCCCCAGCATTTT
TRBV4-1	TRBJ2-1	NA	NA	CASSQDGRGLRNEQFF	TGCGCCAGCAGCCAAGACGGTAGGGGATTAAGGAATGAGCAGTTCTTC
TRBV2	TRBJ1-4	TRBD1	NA	CASRGDQTGAGKLFF	TGTGCCAGCAGGGGGGATCAAACAGGGGCCGGAAAACTGTTTTTT
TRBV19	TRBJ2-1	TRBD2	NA	CASSRGAGAYNEQFF	TGTGCCAGTAGTAGGGGAGCGGGAGCGTACAATGAGCAGTTCTTC
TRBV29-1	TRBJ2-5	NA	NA	CSVEDQRSETQYF	TGCAGCGTTGAAGATCAGAGGTCAGAGACCCAGTACTTC
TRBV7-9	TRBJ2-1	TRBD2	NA	CASSFEGGRYNEQFF	TGTGCCAGCAGCTTTGAGGGAGGGCGGTACAATGAGCAGTTCTTC
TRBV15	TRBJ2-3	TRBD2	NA	CATSTRTSGDTQYF	TGTGCCACCAGCACCCGGACTAGCGGAGATACGCAGTATTTT
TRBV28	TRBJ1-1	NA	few	CASSLSLGLNTEAFF	TGTGCCAGCAGTTTATCCCTAGGTTTGAACACTGAAGCTTTCTTT
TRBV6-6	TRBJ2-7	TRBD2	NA	CASSPSTSGGSYEQYF	TGTGCCAGCAGTCCTTCGACTAGCGGTGGGTCCTACGAGCAGTACTTC
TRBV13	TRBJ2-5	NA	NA	CASSPDSQETQYF	TGTGCCAGCAGCCCGGACAGCCAAGAGACCCAGTACTTC
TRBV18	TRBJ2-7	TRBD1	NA	CASSPTGTGSGEQYF	TGTGCCAGCTCACCCACCGGGACAGGCTCTGGCGAGCAGTACTTC
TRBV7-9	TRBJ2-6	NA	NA	CASRPSGANVLTF	TGTGCCAGCCGTCCGTCTGGGGCCAACGTCCTGACTTTC
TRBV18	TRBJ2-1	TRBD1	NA	CASSVLDRGNEQFF	TGTGCCAGCTCCGTCCTGGACAGGGGCAATGAGCAGTTCTTC
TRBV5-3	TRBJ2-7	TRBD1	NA	CARSSTPGTGILNEQYF	TGTGCCAGAAGCTCAACCCCCGGGACAGGGATTCTCAACGAGCAGTACTTC
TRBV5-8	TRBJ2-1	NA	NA	CASSPKLYYWFF	TGTGCCAGCAGCCCGAAACTCTACTATTGGTTCTTC
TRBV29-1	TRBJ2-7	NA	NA	CSVGHGSSSYEQYF	TGCAGCGTTGGACACGGGAGTTCCTCCTACGAGCAGTACTTC
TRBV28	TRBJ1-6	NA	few	CASKVDSSYNSPLHF	TGTGCCAGCAAAGTAGACAGCTCCTATAATTCACCCCTCCACTTT
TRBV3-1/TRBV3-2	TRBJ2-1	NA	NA	CASSADSRNSYNEQFF	TGTGCCAGCAGCGCGGACAGCCGAAACTCCTACAATGAGCAGTTCTTC
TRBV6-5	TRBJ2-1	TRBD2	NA	CATTRVRGGYNEQFF	TGTGCCACCACTAGGGTCCGCGGGGGATACAATGAGCAGTTCTTC
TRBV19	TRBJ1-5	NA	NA	CASSPILNQPQHF	TGTGCCAGTAGTCCTATCCTTAATCAGCCCCAGCATTTT
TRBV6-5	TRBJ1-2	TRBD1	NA	CASSYYRTGEDYGYTF	TGTGCCAGCAGTTACTACCGGACAGGGGAAGACTATGGCTACACCTTC
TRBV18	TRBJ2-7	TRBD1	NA	CASSPGQGSYEQYF	TGTGCCAGCTCCCCCGGACAGGGTAGTTACGAGCAGTACTTC
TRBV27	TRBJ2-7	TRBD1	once	CASRRDSYREQYF	TGTGCCAGCAGACGGGACAGCTATCGCGAGCAGTACTTC
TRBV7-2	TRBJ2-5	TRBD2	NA	CASSSPLLAGGETQYF	TGTGCCAGCAGCTCCCCCCTCCTAGCGGGGGGGGAGACCCAGTACTTC
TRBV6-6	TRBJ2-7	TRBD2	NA	CASSLGLAGNYEQYF	TGTGCCAGCAGTTTGGGACTAGCGGGAAATTACGAGCAGTACTTC
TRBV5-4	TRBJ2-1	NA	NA	CASSLQGGNEQFF	TGTGCCAGCAGCTTGCAGGGGGGCAATGAGCAGTTCTTC
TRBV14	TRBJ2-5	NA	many	CASSQGGTFQETQYF	TGTGCCAGCAGCCAAGGTGGGACTTTTCAAGAGACCCAGTACTTC
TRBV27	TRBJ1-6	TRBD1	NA	CASSLRGQVNSPLHF	TGTGCCAGCAGTTTAAGGGGACAGGTTAATTCACCCCTCCACTTT
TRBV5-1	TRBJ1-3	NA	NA	CASSLAGAGNTIYF	TGCGCCAGCAGCTTGGCCGGGGCTGGAAACACCATATATTTT
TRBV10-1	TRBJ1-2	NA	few	CASSASQDYGYTF	TGCGCCAGCAGTGCCTCACAAGACTATGGCTACACCTTC
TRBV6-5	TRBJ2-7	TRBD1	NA	CASSQGQGYEQYF	TGTGCCAGCAGTCAGGGACAGGGGTACGAGCAGTACTTC
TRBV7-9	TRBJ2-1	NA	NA	CASDLEADEQFF	TGTGCCAGCGACTTGGAGGCCGACGAGCAGTTCTTC
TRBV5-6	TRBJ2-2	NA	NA	CASSPTTQDSFIGELFF	TGTGCCAGCAGCCCAACCACCCAAGACAGTTTTATCGGGGAGCTGTTTTTT
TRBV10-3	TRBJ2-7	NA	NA	CAISESQKMARVGEQYF	TGTGCCATCAGTGAGTCGCAAAAAATGGCCCGGGTTGGGGAGCAGTACTTC
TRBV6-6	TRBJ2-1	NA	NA	CASNYPRGGDGNEQFF	TGTGCCAGCAACTACCCTAGGGGGGGAGATGGAAATGAGCAGTTCTTC
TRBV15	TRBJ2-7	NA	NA	CATKKGRGGGYEQYF	TGTGCCACCAAGAAAGGTCGGGGAGGGGGCTACGAGCAGTACTTC
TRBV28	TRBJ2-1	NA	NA	CASSFFEAQFF	TGTGCCAGCAGTTTCTTCGAGGCACAGTTCTTC
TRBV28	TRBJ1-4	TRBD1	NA	CASRDPGQGVEKLFF	TGTGCCAGCAGGGATCCGGGACAGGGGGTTGAAAAACTGTTTTTT
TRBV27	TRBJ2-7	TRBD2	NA	CASSPGLAGYEQYF	TGTGCCAGCAGTCCGGGACTAGCGGGGTACGAGCAGTACTTC
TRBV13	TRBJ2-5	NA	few	CASSLGLQGQETQYF	TGTGCCAGCAGCTTAGGCCTGCAGGGCCAAGAGACCCAGTACTTC
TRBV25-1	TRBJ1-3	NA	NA	CASSAPIGTSSGNTIYF	TGTGCCAGCAGTGCGCCCATTGGGACATCCTCTGGAAACACCATATATTTT
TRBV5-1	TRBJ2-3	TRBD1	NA	CASSAQGASTDTQYF	TGCGCCAGCAGCGCCCAGGGGGCCAGCACAGATACGCAGTATTTT
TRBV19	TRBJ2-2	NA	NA	CASSTPGTGELFF	TGTGCCAGTAGTACTCCAGGGACCGGGGAGCTGTTTTTT
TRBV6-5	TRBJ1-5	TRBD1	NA	CASSPDRGNQPQHF	TGTGCCAGCAGTCCGGACAGGGGCAATCAGCCCCAGCATTTT
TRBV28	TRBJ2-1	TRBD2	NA	CASSSTGGFLDEQFF	TGTGCCAGCAGTTCAACGGGGGGTTTCCTCGATGAGCAGTTCTTC
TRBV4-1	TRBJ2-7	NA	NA	CASSQGLSDEQYF	TGCGCCAGCAGCCAGGGGCTTTCGGACGAGCAGTACTTC
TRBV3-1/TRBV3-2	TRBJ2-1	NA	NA	CASSQVDIYPTNEQFF	TGTGCCAGCAGCCAAGTGGACATCTACCCGACCAATGAGCAGTTCTTC
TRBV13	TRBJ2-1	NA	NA	CASSQYNEQFF	TGTGCCAGCAGTCAGTACAATGAGCAGTTCTTC
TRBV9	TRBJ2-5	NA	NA	CASSVVTGEGETQYF	TGTGCCAGCAGCGTAGTGACAGGGGAGGGAGAGACCCAGTACTTC